This TCR beta chain derives from a study of T cell changes during pregnancy in multiple sclerosis. Germline loops: CDR1 SGHDN, CDR2 FVKESK. Trimming shortened V by 0 bases and J by 1 base, and 9 bases separated the two germline ends. The CDR3 length is 15 residues. Method: immunoSEQ multiplex PCR; TCRdb's copy keeps in-frame clones and lacks some. The data contain under 80,000 clones, 80% to 95% of them singletons. This chain joins TRBV14 and TRBJ2-5; D gene unclear. The origin of this receptor is a female donor with multiple sclerosis, enrolled in a pregnancy study. Here the sequenced sample was peripheral blood, taken before pregnancy. The CDR3, as DNA: TGTGCCAGCAGCCAAGATATCGGTCCCCAAGAGACCCAGTACTTC. This translates into CASSQDIGPQETQYF.